The 23 T cell receptor beta chains below come from one sample, sequenced in a study of T cell responses to AZD1222 COVID-19 vaccine. Here immunoSEQ multiplex PCR was the method, and the copy in TCRdb shows in-frame clones only, minus some. The sample lists about 180,000 clones, 85% to 90% occurring once. The sample was peripheral blood, taken on day 0 of AZD1222 vaccination. The receptors were sampled from an adult in good health.

V is TRBV19 and J is TRBJ2-1; 12 bases line up with TRBD2. The ends lost 7 bases at V and 7 bases at J; junction bases unmatched: 8. In germline, CDR1 is LNHDA, CDR2 SQIVND (reference sequence). This CDR3 has 15 residues. CDR3 sequence: CASTATGLAGNEQFF. The CDR3 DNA sequence: TGTGCCAGTACCGCGACGGGACTAGCGGGTAATGAGCAGTTCTTC.

The J gene is TRBJ2-3, the V gene TRBV13; a possible D gene is TRBD1 (6 bases). V was trimmed by 3 bases and J by 9 bases, leaving 10 bases between them. The CDR3 is 12 amino acids. Germline values: CDR1 PRHDT, CDR2 FYEKMQ (reference sequence). The CDR3 bases are TGTGCCAGCAGCTTTACAGGGAAGACGCAGTATTTT. This sequence encodes CASSFTGKTQYF. The full variable domain, with the rest looked up from reference TRBV13 and TRBJ2-3, is AAGVIQSPRHLIKEKRETATLKCYPIPRHDTVYWYQQGPGQDPQFLISFYEKMQSDKGSIPDRFSAQQFSDYHSELNMSSLELGDSALYFCASSFTGKTQYFGPGTRLTVL.

The genes are TRBV6-4 and TRBJ2-1, with 12 bases identical to TRBD2. Germline CDR1 is MRHNA and CDR2 is SNTAGT. The CDR3 contains 15 residues. Trimming took 6 bases from V and 7 from J; bases not matched to a gene: 7. This CDR3 reads CASSPSGRALNEQFF. In nucleotides, the CDR3 is TGTGCCAGCAGCCCTAGCGGGAGGGCCCTGAATGAGCAGTTCTTC.

This rearrangement joins TRBV21-1 to TRBJ2-3; the D segment call TRBD2 is taken from the table without a DNA check. TRBV21-1 has pseudogene status. CDR3 length: 17 amino acids. The CDR3 sequence is CASSKVDSGEVLDTQYF. The DNA for the CDR3 is TGTGCCAGCAGCAAAGTGGACAGCGGGGAGGTTTTAGATACGCAGTATTTT.

The chain couples TRBV18 to TRBJ2-7; 9 bases line up with TRBD1. Germline V gives CDR1 KGHSH, CDR2 LQKENI. V lost 4 bases, J lost 9 bases, and 10 bases stayed unmatched. The CDR3 sequence is 14 residues long. CDR3 coding DNA: TGTGCCAGCTCACTACAACAGGGGGCGACCCTGCAGTACGTC. Its protein is CASSLQQGATLQYV.

The chain combines TRBV5-1 with TRBJ1-2, with a weak D call TRBD1 (6 bases). The V end lost 3 bases, the J end lost 8 bases, and 17 bases lay between the germline ends. The CDR3 runs 14 residues. Germline assignment: CDR1 SGHRS and CDR2 YFSETQ. The CDR3 nucleotides read TGCGCCAGCAGCTCCGCCCCGGGGGGCGAGGGCTACACCTTC. The encoded protein is CASSSAPGGEGYTF.

The rearrangement uses TRBV30 and TRBJ1-1; D unresolved. CDR1 is GTSNPN and CDR2 is SVGIG in the germline V gene (reference sequence). V lost 4 bases, J lost 1 base, and 7 bases lay in between. The CDR3 loop spans 12 amino acids. In DNA form, the CDR3 reads TGTGCCTGGAAACAGACGAACACTGAAGCTTTCTTT. Its translation is CAWKQTNTEAFF.

This sequence joins TRBV3-1 (or the pseudogene TRBV3-2) and TRBJ2-7, with D unresolved. This CDR3 has 14 residues. Germline CDR1 LGHDT, CDR2 YNNKEL (reference sequence). V lost 4 bases, J lost 3 bases, and 13 bases lay in between. The CDR3 here is CASSPGREYYEQYF. CDR3 in DNA: TGTGCCAGCAGCCCCGGAAGGGAATACTACGAGCAGTACTTC.

CDR3 in amino acids: CASSEGFLSNQPQHF. The CDR3 DNA reads as TGTGCCAGCAGCGAGGGATTCTTGAGCAATCAGCCCCAGCATTTT. The chain combines TRBV7-3 with TRBJ1-5; no reliable D call. Between the trimmed V and J ends, which lost 5 bases and 1 base, there was a span of 12 bases. Germline CDR1 and CDR2: SGHTA and FQGTGA. This CDR3 is 15 amino acids long. Variable domain in full (rest from reference TRBV7-3 and TRBJ1-5): GAGVSQTPSNKVTEKGKYVELRCDPISGHTALYWYRQSLGQGPEFLIYFQGTGAADDSGLPNDRFFAVRPEGSVSTLKIQRTERGDSAVYLCASSEGFLSNQPQHFGDGTRLSIL.

This clone showed up just a few times. V is TRBV6-1 and J is TRBJ2-1; 11 nucleotides agree with TRBD2. J was trimmed by 4 bases and V by 4 bases; bases with no gene match: 15. This CDR3 is built from 19 residues. Germline loops: CDR1 MNHNS, CDR2 SASEGT. CDR3 sequence: CASSGHSGRAGERYNEQFF. In nucleotides, the CDR3 is TGTGCCAGCAGTGGGCATAGCGGGAGGGCCGGTGAGAGGTACAATGAGCAGTTCTTC.

The rearrangement joins TRBV18 to TRBJ1-2, with D perhaps TRBD1 (6 bases). Looked up from germline, CDR1 is KGHSH and CDR2 is LQKENI. Between the trimmed V and J ends, which lost 5 bases and 0 bases, there was a span of 16 bases. The CDR3 runs 16 residues. DNA for the CDR3: TGTGCCAGCTCATTGGGCCAGGACAGCTCTAACTATGGCTACACCTTC. Its translation is CASSLGQDSSNYGYTF. Drawing the rest from reference TRBV18 and TRBJ1-2, the complete variable domain is NAGVMQNPRHLVRRRGQEARLRCSPMKGHSHVYWYRQLPEEGLKFMVYLQKENIIDESGMPKERFSAEFPKEGPSILRIQQVVRGDSAAYFCASSLGQDSSNYGYTFGSGTRLTVV.

The chain combines TRBV6-4 with TRBJ1-2, with D maybe TRBD1 (6 bases). Trimming removed 4 bases at V and 4 bases at J, with 19 bases between. The CDR3 extends over 16 amino acids. CDR1 MRHNA and CDR2 SNTAGT come from the germline V gene. CDR3 nucleotides: TGTGCCAGCAGTGCCTCTCCGGGACATCTGGCCTATGGCTACACCTTC. It codes for CASSASPGHLAYGYTF.

The J gene is TRBJ1-1, the V gene TRBV20-1, with D possibly being TRBD1 (6 bases). CDR3 size: 16 residues. Germline loops: CDR1 DFQATT, CDR2 SNEGSKA (reference sequence). V was trimmed by 3 bases and J by 3 bases, leaving 20 bases between them. The CDR3 region is CSASDLGGGVDTEAFF. The CDR3, as DNA: TGCAGTGCTAGTGACCTCGGGGGCGGGGTGGACACTGAAGCTTTCTTT.

The chain combines TRBV2 with TRBJ2-7, with D possibly TRBD1 on 6 matching bases. This CDR3 has 14 residues. V lost 1 base to trimming and J lost 4 bases, with 11 bases between them. CDR1 and CDR2 from the germline V gene are SNHLY and FYNNEI. CDR3 coding DNA: TGTGCCAGCAGTGAAGAAGGGGGACCGTACGAGCAGTACGTC. It translates to CASSEEGGPYEQYV.

The chain has TRBV28 and TRBJ1-2, with a tentative D call TRBD1 (5 bases). The length of the CDR3 is 14 residues. V was pared by 5 bases and J by 6 bases, with 16 bases between. The germline V gene has CDR1 MDHEN and CDR2 SYDVKM. The DNA for the CDR3 is TGTGCCAGCAGTAGGGACGAGGAATTGAATGGCTACACCTTC. It codes for CASSRDEELNGYTF.

The rearrangement uses TRBV10-3 and TRBJ1-1; TRBD1 is a possible D gene (5 bases). Germline V gene lookup returns CDR1 ENHRY and CDR2 SYGVKD. V shed 6 bases and J shed 0 bases, with 8 bases lying between them. This CDR3 spans 13 amino acids. CDR3 sequence reads: CAIRGRLNTEAFF. In DNA form, the CDR3 reads TGTGCCATCAGGGGACGTTTGAACACTGAAGCTTTCTTT.

The genes are TRBV6-5 and TRBJ1-2, with D tentatively TRBD1 (5 bases). Trimming shortened V by 5 bases and J by 10 bases, and 20 bases separated the two germline ends. The CDR3 contains 14 residues. The V gene's germline CDR1 is MNHEY and CDR2 SVGAGI. CDR3 loop: CASSRSGTFLDYTF. The CDR3, as DNA: TGTGCCAGCAGTAGGAGCGGGACGTTTTTAGACTACACCTTC.

This chain connects TRBV11-1 to TRBJ2-1; TRBD2 matches 11 bases. Germline V CDR1 and CDR2: SGHAT, FQDESV (reference sequence). V shed 5 bases and J 5 bases; nucleotides not matched to a gene: 5. The CDR3 totals 15 residues. In DNA, the CDR3 is TGTGCCAGCAGCCCTAGCGGGAGGACAGACAATGAGCAGTTCTTC. Residues: CASSPSGRTDNEQFF.

The chain is built from TRBV11-2 and TRBJ2-7; TRBD1 might be the D (6 bases). The CDR3 contains 13 residues. Trimming pared 0 bases from V and 7 bases from J, leaving 10 bases between. Germline CDR1 is SGHAT and CDR2 is FQNNGV. The CDR3 sequence is CASSLDWGREQYV. CDR3 in DNA: TGTGCCAGCAGCTTAGACTGGGGGCGTGAGCAGTACGTC.

The V and J genes are TRBV28 and TRBJ2-3, with 8 bases that match TRBD1. V trimming: 7 bases; J trimming: 3 bases; junction bases outside the gene matches: 9. The CDR3 runs to 15 residues. CDR1 is MDHEN, CDR2 SYDVKM, per germline. This CDR3 reads CASTAQGAGTDTQYF. DNA of the CDR3: TGTGCCAGCACCGCCCAGGGGGCGGGGACAGATACGCAGTATTTT.

The CDR3 nucleotides read TGTGCCAGCAGCTTCCCCGGGACAGCCTCCTACGAGCAGTACTTC. Its protein product is CASSFPGTASYEQYF. The gene calls are TRBV5-6 and TRBJ2-7; 7 positions match TRBD1. The V gene's germline CDR1 is SGHDT and CDR2 YYEEEE. V was clipped by 2 bases and J by 0 bases; unmatched bases: 5. The CDR3 contains 15 residues.

The chain is built from TRBV14 and TRBJ1-5, with D tentatively TRBD1 (6 bases). This CDR3 contains 15 residues. Germline V gene lookup returns CDR1 SGHDN and CDR2 FVKESK. V was pared by 1 base and J by 7 bases, with 14 bases between. Here the CDR3 DNA reads TGTGCCAGCAGCCAAGGAGGGGGGAATGCACAGCCCCAGCATTTT. This translates into CASSQGGGNAQPQHF.

The chain joins TRBV4-1 to TRBJ1-2; 8 bases fit TRBD1. After removal of 0 bases from V and 5 bases from J, the junction contained 2 bases not matched to a gene. The germline V gene has CDR1 MGHRA and CDR2 YSYEKL. CDR3 length equals 14 residues. This chain's CDR3 is CASSQEDRGYGYTF. In DNA, the CDR3 is TGCGCCAGCAGCCAAGAAGACAGGGGATATGGCTACACCTTC.